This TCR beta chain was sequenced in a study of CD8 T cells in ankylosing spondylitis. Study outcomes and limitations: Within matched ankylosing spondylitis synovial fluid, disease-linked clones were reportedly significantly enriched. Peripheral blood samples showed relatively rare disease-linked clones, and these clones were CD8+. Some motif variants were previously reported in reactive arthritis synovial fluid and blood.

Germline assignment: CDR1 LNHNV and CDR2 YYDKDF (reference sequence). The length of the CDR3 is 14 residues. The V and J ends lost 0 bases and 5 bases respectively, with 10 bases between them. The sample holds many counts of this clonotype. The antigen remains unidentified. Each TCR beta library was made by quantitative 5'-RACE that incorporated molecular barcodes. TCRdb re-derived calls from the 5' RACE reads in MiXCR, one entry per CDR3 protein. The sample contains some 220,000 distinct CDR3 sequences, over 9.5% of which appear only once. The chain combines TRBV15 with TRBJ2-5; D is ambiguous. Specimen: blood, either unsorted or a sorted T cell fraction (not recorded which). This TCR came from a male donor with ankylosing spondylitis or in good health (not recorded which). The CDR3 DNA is TGTGCCACCAGCAGAGATTTTAGGGCGGAGACCCAGTACTTC. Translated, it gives CATSRDFRAETQYF.